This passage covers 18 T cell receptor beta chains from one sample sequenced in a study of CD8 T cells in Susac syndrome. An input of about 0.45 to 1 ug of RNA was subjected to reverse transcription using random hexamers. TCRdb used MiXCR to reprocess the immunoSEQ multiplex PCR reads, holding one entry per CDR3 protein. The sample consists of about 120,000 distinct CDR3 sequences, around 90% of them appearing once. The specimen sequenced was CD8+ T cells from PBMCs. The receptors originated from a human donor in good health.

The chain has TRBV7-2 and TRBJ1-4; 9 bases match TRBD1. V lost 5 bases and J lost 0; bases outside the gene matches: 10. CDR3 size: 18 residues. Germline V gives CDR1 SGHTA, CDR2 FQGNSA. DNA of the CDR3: TGTGCCAGCAGCCTACCTGGGGACAGGGCCTCAACTAATGAAAAACTGTTTTTT. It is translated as CASSLPGDRASTNEKLFF.

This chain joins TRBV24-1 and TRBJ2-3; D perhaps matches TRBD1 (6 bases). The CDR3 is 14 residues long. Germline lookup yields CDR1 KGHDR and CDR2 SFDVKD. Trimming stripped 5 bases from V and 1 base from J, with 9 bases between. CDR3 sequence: CATSGNRGTDTQYF. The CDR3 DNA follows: TGTGCCACCAGTGGGAACAGGGGCACAGATACGCAGTATTTT.

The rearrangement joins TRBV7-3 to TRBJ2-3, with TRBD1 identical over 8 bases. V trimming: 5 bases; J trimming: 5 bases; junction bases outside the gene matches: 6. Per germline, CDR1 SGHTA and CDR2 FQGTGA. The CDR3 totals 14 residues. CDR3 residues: CASSAGQALDTQYF. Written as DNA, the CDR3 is TGTGCCAGCAGCGCGGGACAGGCGTTAGATACGCAGTATTTT.

The DNA for the CDR3 is TGTGCCAGCAGCCCCCGGGACCGCGAGGCTGAAAAACTGTTTTTT. Translated: CASSPRDREAEKLFF. The chain couples TRBV4-2 to TRBJ1-4; D might be TRBD1 (5 bases). The germline V and J ends were trimmed by 4 bases and 7 bases, with 16 bases remaining between them. Germline-derived CDR1 and CDR2 are LGHNA and YNFKEQ. This CDR3 has 15 amino acids.

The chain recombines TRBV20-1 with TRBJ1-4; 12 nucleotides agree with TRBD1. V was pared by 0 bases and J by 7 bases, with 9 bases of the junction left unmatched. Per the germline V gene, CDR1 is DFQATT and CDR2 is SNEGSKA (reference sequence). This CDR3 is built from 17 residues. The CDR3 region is CSARDQRDRGRPEKLFF. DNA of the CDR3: TGCAGTGCTAGAGATCAACGGGACAGGGGGCGCCCTGAAAAACTGTTTTTT.

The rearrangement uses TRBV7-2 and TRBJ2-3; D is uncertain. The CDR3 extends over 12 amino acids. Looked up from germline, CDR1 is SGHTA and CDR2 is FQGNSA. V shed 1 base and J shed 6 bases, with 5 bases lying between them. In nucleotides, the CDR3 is TGTGCCAGCAGCTTAGGGGCGGATACGCAGTATTTT. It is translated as CASSLGADTQYF.

CDR3 sequence (DNA): TGCAGTGCTAGGGCGTGGGGAGCGAACACTGAAGCTTTCTTT. Amino acid sequence: CSARAWGANTEAFF. The chain joins TRBV20-1 to TRBJ1-1; D remains ambiguous. The germline gives CDR1 DFQATT, CDR2 SNEGSKA (reference sequence). V was pared by 3 bases and J by 1 base, with 12 bases between. The CDR3 runs to 14 residues.

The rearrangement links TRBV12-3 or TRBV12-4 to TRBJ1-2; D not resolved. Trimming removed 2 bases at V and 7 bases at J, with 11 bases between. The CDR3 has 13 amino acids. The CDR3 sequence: CASSLKADSGYTF. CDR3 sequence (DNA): TGTGCCAGCAGTTTAAAGGCAGACTCTGGCTACACCTTC.

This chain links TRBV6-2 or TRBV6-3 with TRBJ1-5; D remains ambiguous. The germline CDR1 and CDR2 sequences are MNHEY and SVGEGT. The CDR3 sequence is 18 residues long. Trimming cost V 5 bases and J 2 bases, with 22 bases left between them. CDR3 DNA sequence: TGTGCCAGCAGTGCCCGAGGTGTGGGGTCGGTTGGCAATCAGCCCCAGCATTTT. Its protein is CASSARGVGSVGNQPQHF.

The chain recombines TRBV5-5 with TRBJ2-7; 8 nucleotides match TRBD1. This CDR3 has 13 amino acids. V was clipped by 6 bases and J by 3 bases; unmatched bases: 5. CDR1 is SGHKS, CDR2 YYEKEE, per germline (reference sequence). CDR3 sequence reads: CASTGDRHYEQYF. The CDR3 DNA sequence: TGTGCCAGCACCGGGGACAGGCACTACGAGCAGTACTTC.

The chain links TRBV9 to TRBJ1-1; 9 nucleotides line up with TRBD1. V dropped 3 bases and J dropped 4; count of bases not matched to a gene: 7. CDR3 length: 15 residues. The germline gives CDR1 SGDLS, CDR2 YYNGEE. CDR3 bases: TGTGCCAGCAGCGCCTACTCGGGACAGGGCACTGAAGCTTTCTTT. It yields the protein CASSAYSGQGTEAFF.

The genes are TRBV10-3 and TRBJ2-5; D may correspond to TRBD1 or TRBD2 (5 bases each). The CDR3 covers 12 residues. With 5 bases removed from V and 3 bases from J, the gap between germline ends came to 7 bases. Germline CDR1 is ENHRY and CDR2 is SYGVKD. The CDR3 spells CAISMGEETQYF. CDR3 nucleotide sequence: TGTGCCATCAGTATGGGGGAAGAGACCCAGTACTTC.

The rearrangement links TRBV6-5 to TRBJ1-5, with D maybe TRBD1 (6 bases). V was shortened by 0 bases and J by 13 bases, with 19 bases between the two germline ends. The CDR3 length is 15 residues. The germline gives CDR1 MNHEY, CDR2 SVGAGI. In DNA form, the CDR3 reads TGTGCCAGCAGTTACTCCACAAACTCTGGGGGCGTGCAGCATTTT. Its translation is CASSYSTNSGGVQHF.

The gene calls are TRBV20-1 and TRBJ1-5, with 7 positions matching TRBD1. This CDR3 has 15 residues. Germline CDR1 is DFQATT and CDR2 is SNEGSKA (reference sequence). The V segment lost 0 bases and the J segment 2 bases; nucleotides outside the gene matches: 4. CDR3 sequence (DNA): TGCAGTGCTAGAGATGGGACAGCGGGCAATCAGCCCCAGCATTTT. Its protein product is CSARDGTAGNQPQHF.

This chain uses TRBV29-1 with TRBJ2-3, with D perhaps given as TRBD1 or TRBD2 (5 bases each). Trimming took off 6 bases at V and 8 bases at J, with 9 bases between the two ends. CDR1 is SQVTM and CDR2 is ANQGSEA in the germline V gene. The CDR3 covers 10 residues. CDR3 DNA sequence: TGCAGCGTCACAGGAGGTACGCAGTATTTT. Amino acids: CSVTGGTQYF.

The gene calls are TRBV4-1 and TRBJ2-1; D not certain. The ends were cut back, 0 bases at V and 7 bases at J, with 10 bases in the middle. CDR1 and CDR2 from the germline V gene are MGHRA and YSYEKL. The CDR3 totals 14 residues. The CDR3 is CASSQDPSWNEQFF. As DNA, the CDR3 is TGCGCCAGCAGCCAAGACCCTTCTTGGAATGAGCAGTTCTTC.

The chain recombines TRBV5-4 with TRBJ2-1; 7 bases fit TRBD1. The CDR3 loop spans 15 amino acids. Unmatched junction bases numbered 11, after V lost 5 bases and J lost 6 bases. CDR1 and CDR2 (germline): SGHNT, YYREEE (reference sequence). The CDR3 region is CASSPDRAARNEQFF. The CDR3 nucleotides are TGTGCCAGCAGTCCCGACAGGGCGGCACGCAATGAGCAGTTCTTC.

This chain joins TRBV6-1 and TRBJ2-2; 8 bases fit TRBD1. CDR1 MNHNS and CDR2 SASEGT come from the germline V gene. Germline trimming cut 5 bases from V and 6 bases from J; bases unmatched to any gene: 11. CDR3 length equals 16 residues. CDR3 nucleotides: TGTGCCAGCAGTAGAGCCCGGACAGGGTTTTCCGGGGAGCTGTTTTTT. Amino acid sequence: CASSRARTGFSGELFF.